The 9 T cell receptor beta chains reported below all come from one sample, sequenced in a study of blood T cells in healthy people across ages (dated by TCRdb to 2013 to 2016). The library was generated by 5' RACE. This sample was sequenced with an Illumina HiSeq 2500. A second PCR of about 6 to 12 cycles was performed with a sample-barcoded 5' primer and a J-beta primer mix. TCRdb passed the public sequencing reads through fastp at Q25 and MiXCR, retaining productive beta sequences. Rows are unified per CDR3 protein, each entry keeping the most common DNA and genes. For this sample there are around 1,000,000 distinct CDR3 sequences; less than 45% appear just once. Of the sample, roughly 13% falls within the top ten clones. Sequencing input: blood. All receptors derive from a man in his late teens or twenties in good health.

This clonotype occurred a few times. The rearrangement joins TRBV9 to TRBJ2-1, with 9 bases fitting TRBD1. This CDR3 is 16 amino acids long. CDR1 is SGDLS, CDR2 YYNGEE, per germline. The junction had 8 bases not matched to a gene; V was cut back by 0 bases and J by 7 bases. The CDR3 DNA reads TGTGCCAGCAGCGTAGGGGACAGGGACTTGGGAAATGAGCAGTTCTTC. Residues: CASSVGDRDLGNEQFF.

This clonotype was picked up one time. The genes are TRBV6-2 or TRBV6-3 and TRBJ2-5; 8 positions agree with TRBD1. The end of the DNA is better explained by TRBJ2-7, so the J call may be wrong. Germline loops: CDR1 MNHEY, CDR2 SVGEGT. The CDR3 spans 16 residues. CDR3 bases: TGTGCCAGCACCTATTCCGTAGGACAGGGAATCTACGAGCAGTACTTC. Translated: CASTYSVGQGIYEQYF.

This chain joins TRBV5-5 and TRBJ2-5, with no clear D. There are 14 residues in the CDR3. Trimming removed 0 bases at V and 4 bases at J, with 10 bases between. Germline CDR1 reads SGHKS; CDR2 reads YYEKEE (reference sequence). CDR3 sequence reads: CASSLDVQSETQYF. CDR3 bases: TGTGCCAGCAGCTTGGATGTGCAGTCAGAGACCCAGTACTTC.

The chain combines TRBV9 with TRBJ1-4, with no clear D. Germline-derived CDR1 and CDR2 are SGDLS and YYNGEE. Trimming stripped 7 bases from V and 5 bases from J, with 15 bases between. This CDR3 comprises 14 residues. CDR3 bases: TGTGCCAGCGGAGACGACGGATTAAATGAAAAACTGTTTTTT. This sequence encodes CASGDDGLNEKLFF.

The CDR3 region has the DNA TGCAGCGTTGCCACCGTGGACAGGATCGAGAAGGTTTACACCTTC. It codes for CSVATVDRIEKVYTF. This chain joins TRBV29-1 and TRBJ1-2; 7 bases align to TRBD1. The CDR3 length is 15 residues. V was clipped by 4 bases and J by 11 bases; unmatched bases: 19. Germline lookup yields CDR1 SQVTM and CDR2 ANQGSEA.

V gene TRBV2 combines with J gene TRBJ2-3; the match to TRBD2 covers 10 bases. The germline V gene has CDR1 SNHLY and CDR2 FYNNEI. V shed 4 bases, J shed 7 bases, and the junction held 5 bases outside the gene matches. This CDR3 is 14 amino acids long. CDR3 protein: CASSAERGGHTQYF. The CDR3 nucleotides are TGTGCCAGCAGTGCCGAGCGGGGGGGCCATACGCAGTATTTT.

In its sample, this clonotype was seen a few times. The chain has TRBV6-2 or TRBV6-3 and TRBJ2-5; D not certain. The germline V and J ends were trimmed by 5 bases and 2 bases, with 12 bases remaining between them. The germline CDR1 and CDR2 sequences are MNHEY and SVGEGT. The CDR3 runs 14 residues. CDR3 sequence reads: CASSDISQQETQYF. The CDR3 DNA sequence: TGTGCCAGCAGTGACATTAGTCAGCAAGAGACCCAGTACTTC.

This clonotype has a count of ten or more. The CDR3 region is CASSPRTGNIYGYTF. The CDR3 nucleotides read TGTGCCAGCAGTCCCCGGACAGGGAATATCTATGGCTACACCTTC. The chain links TRBV12-3 or TRBV12-4 to TRBJ1-2; 8 nucleotides match TRBD1. This CDR3 comprises 15 residues. Trimming took 5 bases from V and 4 from J; bases not matched to a gene: 9.

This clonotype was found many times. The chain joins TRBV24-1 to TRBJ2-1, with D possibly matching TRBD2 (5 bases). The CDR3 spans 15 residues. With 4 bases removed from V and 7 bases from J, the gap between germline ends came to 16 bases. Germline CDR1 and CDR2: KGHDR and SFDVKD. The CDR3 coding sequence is TGTGCCACCAGTGACCAAAATGGACTCATTAATGAGCAGTTCTTC. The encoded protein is CATSDQNGLINEQFF.